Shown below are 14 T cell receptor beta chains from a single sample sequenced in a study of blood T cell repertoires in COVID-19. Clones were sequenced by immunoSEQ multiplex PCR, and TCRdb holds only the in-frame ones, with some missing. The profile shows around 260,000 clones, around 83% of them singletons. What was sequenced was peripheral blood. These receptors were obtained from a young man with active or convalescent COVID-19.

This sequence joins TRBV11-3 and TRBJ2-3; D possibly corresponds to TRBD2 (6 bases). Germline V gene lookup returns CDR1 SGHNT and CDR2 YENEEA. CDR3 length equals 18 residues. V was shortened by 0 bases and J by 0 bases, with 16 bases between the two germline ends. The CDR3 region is CASSLDRGGEKSTDTQYF. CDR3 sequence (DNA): TGTGCCAGCAGCTTAGATCGGGGAGGCGAGAAAAGCACAGATACGCAGTATTTT. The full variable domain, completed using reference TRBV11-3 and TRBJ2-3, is EAGVVQSPRYKIIEKKQPVAFWCNPISGHNTLYWYLQNLGQGPELLIRYENEEAVDDSQLPKDRFSAERLKGVDSTLKIQPAELGDSAVYLCASSLDRGGEKSTDTQYFGPGTRLTVL.

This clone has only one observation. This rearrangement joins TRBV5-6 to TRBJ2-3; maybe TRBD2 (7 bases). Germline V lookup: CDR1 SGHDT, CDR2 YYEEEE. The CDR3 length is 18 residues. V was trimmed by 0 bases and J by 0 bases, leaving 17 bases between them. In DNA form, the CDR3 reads TGTGCCAGCAGCTTGGCACGCGGGGGCCCTATCAGCACAGATACGCAGTATTTT. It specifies CASSLARGGPISTDTQYF.

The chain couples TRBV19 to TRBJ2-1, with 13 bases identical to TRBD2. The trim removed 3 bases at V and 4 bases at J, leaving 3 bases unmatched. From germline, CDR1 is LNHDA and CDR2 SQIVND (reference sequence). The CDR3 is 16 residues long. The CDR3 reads CASSIRTSGRYNEQFF. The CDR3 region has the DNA TGTGCCAGTAGTATCAGGACTAGCGGGAGATACAATGAGCAGTTCTTC. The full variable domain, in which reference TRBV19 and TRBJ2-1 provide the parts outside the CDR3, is DGGITQSPKYLFRKEGQNVTLSCEQNLNHDAMYWYRQDPGQGLRLIYYSQIVNDFQKGDIAEGYSVSREKKESFPLTVTSAQKNPTAFYLCASSIRTSGRYNEQFFGPGTRLTVL.

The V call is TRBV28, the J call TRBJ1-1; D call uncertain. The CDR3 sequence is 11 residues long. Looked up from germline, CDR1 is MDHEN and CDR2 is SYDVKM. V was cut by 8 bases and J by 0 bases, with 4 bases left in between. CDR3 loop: CASLMNTEAFF. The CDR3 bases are TGTGCCAGCCTTATGAACACTGAAGCTTTCTTT.

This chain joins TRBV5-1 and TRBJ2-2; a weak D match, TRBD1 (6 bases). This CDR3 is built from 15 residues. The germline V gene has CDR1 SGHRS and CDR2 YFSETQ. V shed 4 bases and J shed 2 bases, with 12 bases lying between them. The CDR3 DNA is TGCGCCAGCAGCCCCATCGGGACAAACACCGGGGAGCTGTTTTTT. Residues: CASSPIGTNTGELFF.

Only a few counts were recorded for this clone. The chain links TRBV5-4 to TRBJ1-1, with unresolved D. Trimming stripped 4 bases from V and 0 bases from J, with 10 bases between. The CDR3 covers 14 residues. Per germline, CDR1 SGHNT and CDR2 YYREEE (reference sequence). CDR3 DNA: TGTGCCAGCAGCCCGGGCGGGATGAACACTGAAGCTTTCTTT. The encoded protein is CASSPGGMNTEAFF.

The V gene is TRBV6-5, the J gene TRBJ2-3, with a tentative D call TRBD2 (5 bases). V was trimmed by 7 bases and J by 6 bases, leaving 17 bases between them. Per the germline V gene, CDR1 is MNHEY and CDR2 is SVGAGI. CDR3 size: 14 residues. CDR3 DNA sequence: TGTGCCAGCAAGCGGACTCTTAAAGGCGATACGCAGTATTTT. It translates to CASKRTLKGDTQYF.

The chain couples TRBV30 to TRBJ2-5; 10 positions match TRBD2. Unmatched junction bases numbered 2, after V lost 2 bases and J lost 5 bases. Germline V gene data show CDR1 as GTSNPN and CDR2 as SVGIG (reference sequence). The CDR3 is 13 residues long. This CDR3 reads CAWSLAGVETQYF. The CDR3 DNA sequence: TGTGCCTGGAGTCTAGCGGGAGTTGAGACCCAGTACTTC. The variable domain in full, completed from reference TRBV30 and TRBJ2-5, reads SQTIHQWPATLVQPVGSPLSLECTVEGTSNPNLYWYRQAAGRGLQLLFYSVGIGQISSEVPQNLSASRPQDRQFILSSKKLLLSDSGFYLCAWSLAGVETQYFGPGTRLLVL.

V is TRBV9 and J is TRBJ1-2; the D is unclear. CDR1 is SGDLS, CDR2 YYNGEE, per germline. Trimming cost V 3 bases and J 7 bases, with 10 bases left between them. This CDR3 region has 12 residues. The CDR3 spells CASSDASVGYTF. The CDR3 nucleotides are TGTGCCAGCAGCGACGCCAGCGTTGGCTACACCTTC. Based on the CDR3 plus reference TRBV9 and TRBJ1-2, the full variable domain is DSGVTQTPKHLITATGQRVTLRCSPRSGDLSVYWYQQSLDQGLQFLIQYYNGEERAKGNILERFSAQQFPDLHSELNLSSLELGDSALYFCASSDASVGYTFGSGTRLTVV.

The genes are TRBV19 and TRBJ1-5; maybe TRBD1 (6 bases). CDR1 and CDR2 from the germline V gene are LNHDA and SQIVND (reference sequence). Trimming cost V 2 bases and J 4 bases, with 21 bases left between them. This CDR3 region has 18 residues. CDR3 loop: CASSISGGGRGANQPQHF. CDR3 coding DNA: TGTGCCAGTAGTATAAGCGGGGGTGGCAGGGGCGCGAATCAGCCCCAGCATTTT.

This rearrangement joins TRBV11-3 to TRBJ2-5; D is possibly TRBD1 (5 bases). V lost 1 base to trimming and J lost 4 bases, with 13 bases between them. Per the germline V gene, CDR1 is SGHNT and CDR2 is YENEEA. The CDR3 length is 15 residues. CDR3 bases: TGTGCCAGCAGCTTAGGGGGCTCCACCGGAGAGACCCAGTACTTC. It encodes CASSLGGSTGETQYF.

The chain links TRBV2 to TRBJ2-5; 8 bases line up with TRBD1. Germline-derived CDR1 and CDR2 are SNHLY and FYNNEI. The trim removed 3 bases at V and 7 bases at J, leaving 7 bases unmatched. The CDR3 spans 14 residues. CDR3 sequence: CASSETGVIATQYF. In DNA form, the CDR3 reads TGTGCCAGCAGTGAGACAGGGGTCATAGCGACCCAGTACTTC.

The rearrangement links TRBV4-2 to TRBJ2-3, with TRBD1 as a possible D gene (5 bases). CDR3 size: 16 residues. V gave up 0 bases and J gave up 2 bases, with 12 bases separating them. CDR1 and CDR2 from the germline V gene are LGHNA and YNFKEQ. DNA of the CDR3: TGTGCCAGCAGCCAAGAATACAGGACCTACACAGATACGCAGTATTTT. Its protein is CASSQEYRTYTDTQYF.

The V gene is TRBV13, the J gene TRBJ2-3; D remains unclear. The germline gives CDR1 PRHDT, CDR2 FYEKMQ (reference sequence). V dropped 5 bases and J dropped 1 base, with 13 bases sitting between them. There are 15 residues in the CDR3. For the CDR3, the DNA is TGTGCCAGCAGCCCTAAAGCGACCCGCACAGATACGCAGTATTTT. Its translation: CASSPKATRTDTQYF. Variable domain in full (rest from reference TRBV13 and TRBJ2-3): AAGVIQSPRHLIKEKRETATLKCYPIPRHDTVYWYQQGPGQDPQFLISFYEKMQSDKGSIPDRFSAQQFSDYHSELNMSSLELGDSALYFCASSPKATRTDTQYFGPGTRLTVL.